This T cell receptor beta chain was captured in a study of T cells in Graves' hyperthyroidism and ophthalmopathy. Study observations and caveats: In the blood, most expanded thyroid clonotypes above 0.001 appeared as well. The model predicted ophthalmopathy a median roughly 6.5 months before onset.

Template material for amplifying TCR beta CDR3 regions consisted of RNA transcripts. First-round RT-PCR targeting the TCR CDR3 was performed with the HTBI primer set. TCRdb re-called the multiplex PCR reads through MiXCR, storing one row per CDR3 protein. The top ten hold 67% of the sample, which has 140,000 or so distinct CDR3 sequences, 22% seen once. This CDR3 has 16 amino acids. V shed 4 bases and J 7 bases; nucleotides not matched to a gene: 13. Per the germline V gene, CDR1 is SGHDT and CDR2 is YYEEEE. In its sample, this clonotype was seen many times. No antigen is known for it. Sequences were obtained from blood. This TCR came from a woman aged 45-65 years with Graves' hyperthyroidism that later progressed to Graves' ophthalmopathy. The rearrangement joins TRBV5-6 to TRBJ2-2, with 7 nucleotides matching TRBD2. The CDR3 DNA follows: TGTGCCAGCAGCCTCCAAGGGCCAGCGGGACTCGGGGAGCTGTTTTTT. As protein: CASSLQGPAGLGELFF. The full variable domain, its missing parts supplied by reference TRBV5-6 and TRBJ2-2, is DAGVTQSPTHLIKTRGQQVTLRCSPKSGHDTVSWYQQALGQGPQFIFQYYEEEERQRGNFPDRFSGHQFPNYSSELNVNALLLGDSALYLCASSLQGPAGLGELFFGEGSRLTVL.